Listed below are T cell receptor beta chains from one sample, sequenced in a study of post-analysis software for immune sequencing data. TCRdb re-called the PCR reads through MiXCR, storing one row per CDR3 protein. The sample has about 500,000 distinct CDR3 sequences; roughly 46% are singletons. Input material: blood. The receptors were sampled from a girl under 18 with multiple sclerosis. CDR3s include the opening cysteine and the closing phenylalanine or tryptophan. The D gene is left open where the match is weak. Rows may omit the clone size; those that give it use once, few, many or a size class.

>-|TRBJ2-1|TRBD1|17|TRBV25-1
TGTGCCAGCAGTGGGAGATACGGGACAGGGGCGCGGAATGAGCAGTTCTTC
CASSGRYGTGARNEQFF
>-|TRBJ1-1|-|15|TRBV5-1
TGCGCCAGCAGCCTGTTGTCGGACTCGGGGACTGAAGCTTTCTTT
CASSLLSDSGTEAFF
>-|TRBJ2-1|-|17|TRBV14
TGTGCCAGCAGCCCCCCTCCAGGCGGGTACTCCTACAATGAGCAGTTCTTC
CASSPPPGGYSYNEQFF
>few|TRBJ2-1|-|16|TRBV7-2
TGTGCCAGCAGCTTAGCGAGTGGGCCCACCTACAATGAGCAGTTCTTC
CASSLASGPTYNEQFF
>-|TRBJ2-7|TRBD2|15|TRBV18
TGTGCCAGCTCACCTGCTAGCGGGAGGGCCGGGGAGCAGTACTTC
CASSPASGRAGEQYF
>-|TRBJ2-1|TRBD1|17|TRBV7-6
TGTGCCAGCAGCTTAGCGTTTTGGGACAGGGGATACAATGAGCAGTTCTTC
CASSLAFWDRGYNEQFF
>-|TRBJ1-5|TRBD1|13|TRBV20-1
TGCAGTGCTGGGGACAGGGTTGATCAGCCCCAGCATTTT
CSAGDRVDQPQHF
>-|TRBJ2-1|-|16|TRBV7-9
TGTGCCAGCAGCTTATACGTGGGCATAGGGTACAATGAGCAGTTCTTC
CASSLYVGIGYNEQFF
>few|TRBJ2-5|-|15|TRBV20-1
TGCAGTGCTGGCCCAGGGACCCACGTCCTGGGGACCCAGTACTTC
CSAGPGTHVLGTQYF
>few|TRBJ1-1|-|15|TRBV10-3
TGTGCCATCAGTGAGTCGCCCCAAGGACAAGGAACAACTTTCTTT
CAISESPQGQGTTFF
>-|TRBJ2-1|TRBD1|15|TRBV27
TGTGCCAGCAGTTTACAGGGGGCAGACTACAATGAGCAGTTCTTC
CASSLQGADYNEQFF
>-|TRBJ2-4|-|15|TRBV20-1
TGCAGTGCTAGTCACGGTCGATTAGCCAAAAACATTCAGTACTTC
CSASHGRLAKNIQYF
>few|TRBJ1-5|-|16|TRBV6-6
TGTGCCAGCAGTCTACCAGGACAGATTAGCAATCAGCCCCAGCATTTT
CASSLPGQISNQPQHF
>-|TRBJ2-1|-|12|TRBV7-9
TGTGCCAGCAGCTTCGTTAAGACTGAGCAGTTCTTC
CASSFVKTEQFF
>-|TRBJ2-7|-|14|TRBV12-3/TRBV12-4
TGTGCCAGCAGTCCTCGGGCCGAAGCGGACGAGCAGTACTTC
CASSPRAEADEQYF
>-|TRBJ2-3|-|15|TRBV6-1
TGTGCCAGCAGTGATGAGCGGCCCTTCATCGATACGCAGTATTTT
CASSDERPFIDTQYF
>-|TRBJ2-7|TRBD1|14|TRBV2
TGTGCCAGCAGTGAAGAGTGGGACAGCGGAGAGCAGTACTTC
CASSEEWDSGEQYF
>-|TRBJ2-5|TRBD2|17|TRBV4-1
TGCGCCAGCAGCCACCGTTGGACTAGCGGTAACCAAGAGACCCAGTACTTC
CASSHRWTSGNQETQYF
>few|TRBJ2-7|-|15|TRBV21-1
TGTGCCAGCAGCGGGGACAGAGAGAGCTCCTACGAGCAGTACTTC
CASSGDRESSYEQYF
>-|TRBJ2-7|-|11|TRBV20-1
TGCAGTGCTAGCCGGACATCCGAGCAGTACTTC
CSASRTSEQYF
>-|TRBJ2-7|-|14|TRBV5-6
TGTGCCAGCAGCGACTACCGGCTGAACTACGAGCAGTACTTC
CASSDYRLNYEQYF
>-|TRBJ2-3|TRBD2|15|TRBV6-2/TRBV6-3
TGTGCCAGCAGTCTACCGACTAGCCAGACAGATACGCAGTATTTT
CASSLPTSQTDTQYF
>-|TRBJ2-7|-|16|TRBV4-2
TGTGCCAGCAGCCGAACATCTGGGGGGAGCTCCTACGAGCAGTACTTC
CASSRTSGGSSYEQYF
>few|TRBJ2-7|TRBD1|13|TRBV6-5
TGTGCCAGCAGCAGGGACAGGGAGAGCGAGCAGTACTTC
CASSRDRESEQYF
>-|TRBJ2-5|-|15|TRBV6-2/TRBV6-3
TGTGCCAGCACCATCACCCGCGGGTACCAAGAGACCCAGTACTTC
CASTITRGYQETQYF
>few|TRBJ2-1|TRBD2|15|TRBV7-2
TGTGCCAGCAGCTTAGTTACGGGAGGGCCTGTTGAGCAGTTCTTC
CASSLVTGGPVEQFF
>many|TRBJ2-1|TRBD1|15|TRBV5-1
TGCGCCAGCAGCTTGGGACAGGGGGCCTACAATGAGCAGTTCTTC
CASSLGQGAYNEQFF
>-|TRBJ2-7|TRBD2|14|TRBV6-4
TGTGCCAGCAGTGTGACTAGCGGCCCCTACGAGCAGTACTTC
CASSVTSGPYEQYF
>-|TRBJ2-1|TRBD2|16|TRBV24-1
TGTGCCACCAGTGACGGTAGCGGGGGCTCCTACAATGAGCAGTTCTTC
CATSDGSGGSYNEQFF
>few|TRBJ2-7|TRBD2|13|TRBV20-1
TGCAGTGCCGTAGCGGGAATCATTTACGAGCAGTACTTC
CSAVAGIIYEQYF
>-|TRBJ2-5|TRBD2|15|TRBV5-1
TGCGCCAGCAGCTTGGCGGGAGGGCCAGAGGAGACCCAGTACTTC
CASSLAGGPEETQYF
>-|TRBJ2-3|-|19|TRBV20-1
TGCAGTGCTAGAGGCTATAAGGAGTTGGGCTTTACTAGCACAGATACGCAGTATTTT
CSARGYKELGFTSTDTQYF
>once|TRBJ1-2|-|12|TRBV28
TGTGCCAGCAGTTTATTGGGGGAAGGCTACACCTTC
CASSLLGEGYTF